This T cell receptor (beta chain) was observed in a study of cytomegalovirus exposure and HLA in healthy donors. Trimming at V came to 0 bases and at J to 3 bases, leaving 6 bases not matched to a gene. CDR1 is SGDLS, CDR2 YYNGEE, per germline. The CDR3 is made up of 16 amino acids. 13 Jbeta primers and 60 Vbeta primers were used for the PCR. Sequencing was performed with immunoSEQ multiplex PCR; in TCRdb, only in-frame clones are kept and a portion is missing. The sample has around 160,000 clones, over 65% seen once. The table lists this clone with a count of one. The rearrangement uses TRBV9 and TRBJ2-4; 7 bases align to TRBD2. The sequenced material came from PBMCs. The clonotype was recovered from a man aged 35 to 55 in good health and CMV-seropositive. The CDR3 sequence: CASSVGVGRGKNIQYF. The DNA of the CDR3 is TGTGCCAGCAGCGTAGGAGTAGGGAGGGGCAAAAACATTCAGTACTTC.